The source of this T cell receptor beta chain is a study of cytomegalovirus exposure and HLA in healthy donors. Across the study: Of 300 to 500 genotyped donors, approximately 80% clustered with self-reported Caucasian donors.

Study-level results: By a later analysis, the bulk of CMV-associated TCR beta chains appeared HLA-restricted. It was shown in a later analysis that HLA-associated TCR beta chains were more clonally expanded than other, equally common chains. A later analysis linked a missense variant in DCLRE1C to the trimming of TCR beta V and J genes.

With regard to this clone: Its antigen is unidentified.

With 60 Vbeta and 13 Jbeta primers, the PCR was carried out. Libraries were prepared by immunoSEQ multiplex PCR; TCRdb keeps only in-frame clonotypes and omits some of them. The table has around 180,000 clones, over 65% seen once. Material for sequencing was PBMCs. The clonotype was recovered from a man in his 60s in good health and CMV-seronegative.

The CDR3 is CSVGAYEQYF. CDR3 coding DNA: TGCAGCGTAGGGGCCTACGAGCAGTACTTC. This sequence joins TRBV29-1 and TRBJ2-5; D may be TRBD1 (5 bases). The end of the DNA is better explained by TRBJ2-7, so the J call may be wrong. Germline V gives CDR1 SQVTM, CDR2 ANQGSEA. The CDR3 sequence is 10 residues long.